Below, 16 T cell receptor beta chains from the same sample are listed, as sequenced in a study of blood T cell repertoires in COVID-19. Produced via immunoSEQ multiplex PCR; TCRdb's table is partial and in-frame only. This sample yields about 200,000 clones, of which 75% to 90% are seen a single time; around 4.5% belongs to the top ten. The sample consisted of PBMCs or T cells enriched from blood (not recorded which). These receptors all come from a woman younger than 45 who had been exposed to COVID-19.

This chain joins TRBV3-1 (or the pseudogene TRBV3-2) and TRBJ1-6, with TRBD1 matching over 8 bases. CDR3 length equals 16 residues. CDR1 is LGHDT and CDR2 is YNNKEL in the germline V gene (reference sequence). The junction had 9 bases not matched to a gene; V was cut back by 5 bases and J by 6 bases. The CDR3 sequence: CASSYRTGLGNSPLHF. CDR3 bases: TGTGCCAGCAGCTACCGGACAGGGCTCGGTAATTCACCCCTCCACTTT.

The CDR3 region is CASSPRGNQPQHF. In nucleotides, the CDR3 is TGTGCCAGCTCACCACGAGGAAATCAGCCCCAGCATTTT. The chain couples TRBV18 to TRBJ1-5; no firm D call. The CDR3 has 13 amino acids. The V end was cut by 1 base, the J end by 4 bases, with 5 bases between. The germline gives CDR1 KGHSH, CDR2 LQKENI.

The rearrangement uses TRBV28 and TRBJ2-1, with 8 bases aligning to TRBD1. The CDR3 contains 16 residues. Losses at the gene ends were 5 bases for V and 4 bases for J; bases not matched to a gene: 10. Germline assignment: CDR1 MDHEN and CDR2 SYDVKM. The CDR3 nucleotides read TGTGCCAGCAGTAGCGCTCAGGGGGCGACGTACAATGAGCAGTTCTTC. It translates to CASSSAQGATYNEQFF.

This clone has only one observation. The V gene is TRBV23-1, the J gene TRBJ1-2; 7 bases fit TRBD1. TRBV23-1 is an ORF; its function is uncertain. The V gene end was trimmed by 4 bases and the J gene end by 0 bases; junction bases not matched to a gene: 5. The CDR3 runs to 15 residues. The CDR3 here is CASSPPGQTNYGYTF. For the CDR3, the DNA is TGCGCCAGCAGTCCACCGGGACAGACTAACTATGGCTACACCTTC.

This chain connects TRBV2 to TRBJ1-2; D not certain. CDR1 and CDR2 (germline): SNHLY, FYNNEI. Trimming left V 6 bases short and J 2 bases short, with 13 bases between. This CDR3 region has 14 residues. DNA for the CDR3: TGTGCCAGCAGCCCGACACAAACCAACTATGGCTACACCTTC. It translates to CASSPTQTNYGYTF.

This chain uses TRBV14 with TRBJ1-6; D not certain. Trimming pared 0 bases from V and 8 bases from J, leaving 8 bases between. The CDR3 covers 14 residues. Germline V gene sequence: CDR1 SGHDN, CDR2 FVKESK. The CDR3 here is CASSQDLGYSPLHF. The CDR3 DNA follows: TGTGCCAGCAGCCAAGACTTGGGCTATTCACCCCTCCACTTT.

The chain recombines TRBV10-3 with TRBJ2-7; D unresolved. Trimming took off 11 bases at V and 0 bases at J, with 17 bases between the two ends. This CDR3 is 14 amino acids long. Germline CDR1 ENHRY, CDR2 SYGVKD. In DNA, the CDR3 is TGTGCCGCAGGTGATCTTGGGCGCTCCTACGAGCAGTACTTC. Amino acid sequence: CAAGDLGRSYEQYF.

The V and J genes are TRBV11-2 and TRBJ2-5, with 8 positions matching TRBD2. There are 15 residues in the CDR3. Germline V CDR1 and CDR2: SGHAT, FQNNGV. V was clipped by 4 bases and J by 5 bases; unmatched bases: 9. The CDR3: CASSSLGGVHETQYF. The DNA of the CDR3 is TGTGCCAGCAGCTCCCTCGGGGGGGTCCACGAGACCCAGTACTTC. Full variable domain (remainder filled in from reference TRBV11-2 and TRBJ2-5): EAGVAQSPRYKIIEKRQSVAFWCNPISGHATLYWYQQILGQGPKLLIQFQNNGVVDDSQLPKDRFSAERLKGVDSTLKIQPAKLEDSAVYLCASSSLGGVHETQYFGPGTRLLVL.

V usage is TRBV15 and J usage is TRBJ2-1; 12 nucleotides match TRBD2. This CDR3 comprises 17 residues. J was trimmed by 6 bases and V by 6 bases; bases with no gene match: 12. Per the germline V gene, CDR1 is LNHNV and CDR2 is YYDKDF (reference sequence). The CDR3 sequence is CATRSIRTSGEGNEQFF. For the CDR3, the DNA is TGTGCCACCAGAAGTATAAGGACTAGCGGGGAGGGCAATGAGCAGTTCTTC.

The chain employs TRBV24-1 and TRBJ1-2; 9 nucleotides match TRBD1. The CDR3 consists of 15 residues. V gave up 3 bases and J gave up 1 base; unmatched junction bases: 2. CDR1 and CDR2 (germline): KGHDR, SFDVKD. The chain's CDR3 is CATSDGGQGNYGYTF. The DNA of the CDR3 is TGTGCCACCAGTGATGGGGGACAGGGTAACTATGGCTACACCTTC.

The rearrangement joins TRBV12-5 to TRBJ1-5, with TRBD1 matching 8 bases. The J segment lost 1 base and the V segment lost 5 bases, leaving 7 bases of the junction unmatched. The CDR3 has 16 residues. Germline-derived CDR1 and CDR2 are LGHNT and FRNRAP. The CDR3 spells CASGPSGQGSNQPQHF. The CDR3 bases are TGTGCTAGTGGTCCCTCCGGACAGGGAAGCAATCAGCCCCAGCATTTT.

This clone was detected a few times. This chain links TRBV18 with TRBJ1-5; the D gene is possibly TRBD1 (6 bases). V gave up 10 bases and J gave up 1 base, with 11 bases separating them. Per the germline V gene, CDR1 is KGHSH and CDR2 is LQKENI. The CDR3 covers 13 residues. The CDR3 nucleotides read TGTGCCACCTCCCAGGGGAGCAATCAGCCCCAGCATTTT. As protein: CATSQGSNQPQHF.

The chain recombines TRBV6-5 with TRBJ1-2; 7 bases line up with TRBD1. V shed 9 bases and J 4 bases; nucleotides not matched to a gene: 11. The CDR3 has 14 residues. Germline assignment: CDR1 MNHEY and CDR2 SVGAGI. In nucleotides, the CDR3 is TGTGCCAGTGGGACAGCCTACGATGGCTATGGCTACACCTTC. Translated, it gives CASGTAYDGYGYTF.

The chain combines TRBV30 with TRBJ1-2, with TRBD1 as a possible D gene (6 bases). Germline CDR1 reads GTSNPN; CDR2 reads SVGIG (reference sequence). V was shortened by 1 base and J by 0 bases, with 12 bases between the two germline ends. There are 15 residues in the CDR3. CDR3 nucleotides: TGTGCCTGGAGTGGTGACAGGAGAGCTAACTATGGCTACACCTTC. Its protein product is CAWSGDRRANYGYTF.

This clone was counted a single time. The chain combines TRBV28 with TRBJ2-7, with TRBD1 matching over 9 bases. CDR1 and CDR2 from the germline V gene are MDHEN and SYDVKM. The length of the CDR3 is 13 residues. Trimming cost V 6 bases and J 5 bases; bases outside gene matches: 5. This CDR3 reads CASRGTGNHEQYF. The DNA of the CDR3 is TGTGCCAGCAGGGGGACAGGGAACCACGAGCAGTACTTC.

This rearrangement joins TRBV9 to TRBJ2-4, with TRBD1 matching over 11 bases. V trimming: 0 bases; J trimming: 8 bases; junction bases outside the gene matches: 10. This CDR3 is built from 17 residues. Germline assignment: CDR1 SGDLS and CDR2 YYNGEE. DNA of the CDR3: TGTGCCAGCAGCGTAGGGAGGACAGGGGGCGAGGAGGACATTCAGTACTTC. It yields the protein CASSVGRTGGEEDIQYF.